What follows are 15 T cell receptor beta chains derived from one specimen sequenced in a study of T-cell memory formation after mild COVID-19. TCRdb redid the calling of the 5' RACE reads with MiXCR, one entry per CDR3 protein. This table has a few hundred thousand distinct CDR3 sequences, about a sixth appearing once. Sequencing was performed on PBMCs or a T cell subset sorted from them (not recorded which). The receptor source for this set is a man between 18 and 29 years old who had mild COVID-19 (a few samples of this study predate the infection). Cell type and time point are not known.

The chain joins TRBV25-1 to TRBJ1-2; D is possibly TRBD1 (5 bases). The CDR3 is 13 residues long. CDR1 MGHDK and CDR2 SYGVNS come from the germline V gene. The V end lost 4 bases, the J end lost 4 bases, and 10 bases lay between the germline ends. The CDR3 here is CASSGGEAYGYTF. The CDR3 DNA reads TGTGCCAGCAGTGGGGGGGAAGCCTATGGCTACACCTTC.

The chain carries TRBV18 and TRBJ1-1; no clear D. The CDR3 is made up of 13 amino acids. Germline CDR1 and CDR2: KGHSH and LQKENI. V lost 5 bases to trimming and J lost 0 bases, with 7 bases between them. Here the CDR3 DNA reads TGTGCCAGCTCAGGTCGCATGAACACTGAAGCTTTCTTT. Translating gives CASSGRMNTEAFF.

V is TRBV7-9 and J is TRBJ1-2, with 7 bases matching TRBD1. V was pared by 5 bases and J by 6 bases, with 6 bases of the junction left unmatched. The germline V gene has CDR1 SEHNR and CDR2 FQNEAQ (reference sequence). The CDR3 has 13 amino acids. CDR3 sequence (DNA): TGTGCCAGCAGCGTACAGGGGAGCGATGGCTACACCTTC. This sequence encodes CASSVQGSDGYTF. The variable domain in full, with the rest retrieved from reference TRBV7-9 and TRBJ1-2, is DTGVSQNPRHKITKRGQNVTFRCDPISEHNRLYWYRQTLGQGPEFLTYFQNEAQLEKSRLLSDRFSAERPKGSFSTLEIQRTEQGDSAMYLCASSVQGSDGYTFGSGTRLTVV.

The chain uses TRBV15 and TRBJ2-2, with a tentative D call TRBD1 (5 bases). CDR3 length: 15 amino acids. V was cut by 5 bases and J by 0 bases, with 10 bases left in between. Germline values: CDR1 LNHNV, CDR2 YYDKDF (reference sequence). Written as DNA, the CDR3 is TGTGCCACCAGCTGGAGACAGACGAACACCGGGGAGCTGTTTTTT. It specifies CATSWRQTNTGELFF.

This clonotype was observed a few times. V usage is TRBV7-2 and J usage is TRBJ1-1; no definite D call. V lost 6 bases to trimming and J lost 1 base, with 21 bases between them. The germline CDR1 and CDR2 sequences are SGHTA and FQGNSA. The CDR3 totals 17 residues. The CDR3 DNA reads as TGTGCCAGCAGAAAAGTAGTCCTCGACCCGAAGAACACTGAAGCTTTCTTT. Its translation is CASRKVVLDPKNTEAFF.

The V call is TRBV7-2, the J call TRBJ1-1; D gene ambiguous. The CDR3 loop spans 13 amino acids. Trimming removed 1 base from V and 9 bases from J, with 12 bases in between. Germline V lookup: CDR1 SGHTA, CDR2 FQGNSA. CDR3 sequence (DNA): TGTGCCAGCAGCTTAGGCAGCACGGAGCAAGCTTTCTTT. Its translation is CASSLGSTEQAFF.

V gene TRBV4-3 combines with J gene TRBJ2-2; 7 bases match TRBD2. This CDR3 has 15 amino acids. CDR1 and CDR2 (germline): LGHNA, YSLEER. The trim removed 6 bases at V and 4 bases at J, leaving 8 bases unmatched. The CDR3 loop reads CASSLQVAGTGELFF. CDR3 sequence (DNA): TGCGCCAGCAGTTTACAGGTAGCGGGCACCGGGGAGCTGTTTTTT.

The J gene is TRBJ2-7, the V gene TRBV6-5; 7 bases agree with TRBD1. This CDR3 has 15 amino acids. J was trimmed by 5 bases and V by 4 bases; bases with no gene match: 11. Germline V lookup: CDR1 MNHEY, CDR2 SVGAGI. The CDR3 here is CASSLMTGTANEQYV. In DNA form, the CDR3 reads TGTGCCAGCAGTTTGATGACCGGGACAGCGAACGAGCAGTACGTC.

The rearrangement joins TRBV4-2 to TRBJ2-5; 10 bases align to TRBD2. V shed 4 bases and J 5 bases; nucleotides not matched to a gene: 13. The CDR3 is 17 amino acids. Germline V gene data show CDR1 as LGHNA and CDR2 as YNFKEQ. The CDR3 nucleotides are TGTGCCAGCAGCCGAGACGGTTCTAGCGGGGGTTATGAGACCCAGTACTTC. Translated: CASSRDGSSGGYETQYF.

This clonotype was recorded many times. V is TRBV7-2 and J is TRBJ1-1; 8 positions agree with TRBD1. Germline assignment: CDR1 SGHTA and CDR2 FQGNSA. The CDR3 is 17 amino acids. The V segment lost 0 bases and the J segment 4 bases; nucleotides outside the gene matches: 10. This chain's CDR3 is CASSLAGAGGRSTEAFF. Here the CDR3 DNA reads TGTGCCAGCAGCTTAGCGGGGGCAGGGGGCCGTAGCACTGAAGCTTTCTTT.

Only a few counts were recorded for this clonotype. The CDR3 region has the DNA TGTGCCAGCAGTTTATCAGTAATCCAAGCTTTCTTT. It translates to CASSLSVIQAFF. V is TRBV12-3 or TRBV12-4 and J is TRBJ1-1, with unresolved D. Trimming cost V 2 bases and J 9 bases, with 10 bases left between them. The CDR3 is 12 residues long.

The V and J genes are TRBV12-3 or TRBV12-4 and TRBJ1-1; 8 bases are a match to TRBD1. V was clipped by 3 bases and J by 11 bases; unmatched bases: 5. The CDR3 extends over 12 amino acids. Written as DNA, the CDR3 is TGTGCCAGCAGTTTGGACAGGGTGATGGCTTTCTTT. It is translated as CASSLDRVMAFF.

The chain links TRBV29-1 to TRBJ2-7; 8 bases map to TRBD1. This CDR3 is built from 12 residues. Germline CDR1 is SQVTM and CDR2 is ANQGSEA. Trimming at V came to 5 bases and at J to 5 bases, leaving 5 bases not matched to a gene. CDR3 in amino acids: CSVNGQGNEQYF. The CDR3 nucleotides read TGCAGCGTTAATGGACAGGGAAACGAGCAGTACTTC.

V and J are TRBV5-1 and TRBJ2-1, with TRBD2 as a possible D gene (6 bases). The CDR3 spans 15 residues. Trimming took off 0 bases at V and 4 bases at J, with 11 bases between the two ends. Germline CDR1 and CDR2: SGHRS and YFSETQ. Here the CDR3 reads CASSLDVAAYNEQFF. The CDR3 region has the DNA TGCGCCAGCAGCTTGGATGTAGCGGCGTACAATGAGCAGTTCTTC.

This chain uses TRBV15 with TRBJ2-7; TRBD2 might be the D (5 bases). CDR3 length equals 16 residues. V lost 6 bases and J lost 2, with 20 bases in between. Germline CDR1 and CDR2: LNHNV and YYDKDF (reference sequence). CDR3 in amino acids: CATRSLAPGSTYEQYF. The CDR3 region has the DNA TGTGCCACCAGGTCCCTTGCACCGGGGTCCACCTACGAGCAGTACTTC.